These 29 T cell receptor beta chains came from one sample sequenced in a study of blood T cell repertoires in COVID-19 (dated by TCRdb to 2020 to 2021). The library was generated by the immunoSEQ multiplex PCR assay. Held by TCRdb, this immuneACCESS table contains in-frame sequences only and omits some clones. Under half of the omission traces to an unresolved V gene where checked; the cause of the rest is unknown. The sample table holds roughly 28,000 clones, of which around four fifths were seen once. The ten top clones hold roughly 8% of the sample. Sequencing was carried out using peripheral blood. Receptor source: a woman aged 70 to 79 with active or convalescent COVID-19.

Here the CDR3 reads CASSPPTTSGRGGLKNIQYF. CDR3 DNA sequence: TGTGCCAGCTCACCACCGACGACTAGCGGGAGGGGGGGACTCAAAAACATTCAGTACTTC. This chain joins TRBV18 and TRBJ2-4; TRBD2 aligns across 14 bases. In germline, CDR1 is KGHSH, CDR2 LQKENI. V dropped 0 bases and J dropped 3; count of bases not matched to a gene: 10. The CDR3 covers 20 residues.

The CDR3 reads CASIKQGNTEAFF. CDR3 DNA: TGTGCCAGCATCAAACAGGGGAACACTGAAGCTTTCTTT. This sequence joins TRBV6-5 and TRBJ1-1, with D possibly TRBD1 on 6 matching bases. The CDR3 is 13 amino acids. V lost 7 bases and J lost 1, with 10 bases in between. Germline-derived CDR1 and CDR2 are MNHEY and SVGAGI.

In DNA, the CDR3 is TGTGCCAGCAGTACTACAGGGGGCATTGCCAAAAACATTCAGTACTTC. Translation: CASSTTGGIAKNIQYF. V gene TRBV2 combines with J gene TRBJ2-4; 9 positions match TRBD1. This CDR3 has 16 amino acids. CDR1 and CDR2 from the germline V gene are SNHLY and FYNNEI. V shed 5 bases, J shed 1 base, and the junction held 6 bases outside the gene matches. The full variable domain, in which reference TRBV2 and TRBJ2-4 provide the parts outside the CDR3, is EPEVTQTPSHQVTQMGQEVILRCVPISNHLYFYWYRQILGQKVEFLVSFYNNEISEKSEIFDDQFSVERPDGSNFTLKIRSTKLEDSAMYFCASSTTGGIAKNIQYFGAGTRLSVL.

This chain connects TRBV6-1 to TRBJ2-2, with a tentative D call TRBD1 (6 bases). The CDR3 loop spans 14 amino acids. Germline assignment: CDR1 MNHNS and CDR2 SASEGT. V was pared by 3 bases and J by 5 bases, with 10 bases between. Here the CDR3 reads CASSETGQTGELFF. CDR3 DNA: TGTGCCAGCAGTGAGACAGGTCAGACCGGGGAGCTGTTTTTT.

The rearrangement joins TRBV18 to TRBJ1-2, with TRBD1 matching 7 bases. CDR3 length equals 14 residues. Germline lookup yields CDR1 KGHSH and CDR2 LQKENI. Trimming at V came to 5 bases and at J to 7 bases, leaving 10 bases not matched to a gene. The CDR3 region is CASSAQQGQAGYTF. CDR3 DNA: TGTGCCAGCTCAGCGCAACAGGGGCAAGCTGGCTACACCTTC. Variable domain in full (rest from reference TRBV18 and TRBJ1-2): NAGVMQNPRHLVRRRGQEARLRCSPMKGHSHVYWYRQLPEEGLKFMVYLQKENIIDESGMPKERFSAEFPKEGPSILRIQQVVRGDSAAYFCASSAQQGQAGYTFGSGTRLTVV.

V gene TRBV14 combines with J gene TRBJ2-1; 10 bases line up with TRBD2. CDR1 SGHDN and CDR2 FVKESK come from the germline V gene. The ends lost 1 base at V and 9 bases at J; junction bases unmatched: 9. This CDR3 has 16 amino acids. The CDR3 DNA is TGTGCCAGCAGCCAAGTGCTAGCGGGGGCGGGCGGTGAGCAGTTCTTC. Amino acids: CASSQVLAGAGGEQFF.

This CDR3 is CASSPRFALAGSYSYEQYF. CDR3 nucleotides: TGTGCCAGCAGCCCCCGATTTGCACTAGCGGGGAGTTACTCCTACGAGCAGTACTTC. V is TRBV7-3 and J is TRBJ2-7; TRBD2 matches at 10 bases. The germline V gene encodes CDR1 SGHTA and CDR2 FQGTGA. Trimming took 5 bases from V and 0 from J; bases not matched to a gene: 16. The CDR3 runs 19 residues.

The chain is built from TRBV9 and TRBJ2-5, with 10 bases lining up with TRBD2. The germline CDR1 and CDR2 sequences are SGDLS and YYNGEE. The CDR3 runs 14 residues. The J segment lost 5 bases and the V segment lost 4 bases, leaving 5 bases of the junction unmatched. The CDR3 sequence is CASSLSGGAETQYF. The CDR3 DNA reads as TGTGCCAGCAGCTTGAGCGGGGGGGCGGAGACCCAGTACTTC.

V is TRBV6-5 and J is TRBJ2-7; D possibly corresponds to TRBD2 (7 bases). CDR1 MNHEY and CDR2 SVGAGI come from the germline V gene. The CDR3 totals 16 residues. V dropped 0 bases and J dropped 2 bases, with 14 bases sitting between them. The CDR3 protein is CASSYSTGGLTYEQYF. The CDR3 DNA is TGTGCCAGCAGTTACTCGACGGGGGGCCTGACCTACGAGCAGTACTTC.

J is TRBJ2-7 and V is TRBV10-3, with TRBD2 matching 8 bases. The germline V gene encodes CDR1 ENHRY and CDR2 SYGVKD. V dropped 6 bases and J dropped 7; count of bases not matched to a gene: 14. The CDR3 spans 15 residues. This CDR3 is CAISLTSGGPGEQYF. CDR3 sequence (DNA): TGTGCCATCAGCCTCACTAGCGGAGGGCCTGGGGAGCAGTACTTC.

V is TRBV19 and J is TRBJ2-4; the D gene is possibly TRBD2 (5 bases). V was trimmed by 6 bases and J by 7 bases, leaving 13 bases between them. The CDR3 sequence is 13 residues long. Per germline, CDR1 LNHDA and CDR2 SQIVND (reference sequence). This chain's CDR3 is CASSPSGGNIQYF. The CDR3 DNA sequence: TGTGCCAGTAGCCCCAGTGGCGGGAACATTCAGTACTTC.

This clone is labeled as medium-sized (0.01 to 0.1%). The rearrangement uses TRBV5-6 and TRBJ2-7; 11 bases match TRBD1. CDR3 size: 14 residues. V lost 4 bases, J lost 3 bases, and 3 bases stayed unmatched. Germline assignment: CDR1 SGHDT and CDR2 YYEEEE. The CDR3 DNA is TGTGCCAGCAGCGCCGGGACAGGGGGCTACGAGCAGTACTTC. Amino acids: CASSAGTGGYEQYF. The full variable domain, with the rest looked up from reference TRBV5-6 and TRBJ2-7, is DAGVTQSPTHLIKTRGQQVTLRCSPKSGHDTVSWYQQALGQGPQFIFQYYEEEERQRGNFPDRFSGHQFPNYSSELNVNALLLGDSALYLCASSAGTGGYEQYFGPGTRLTVT.

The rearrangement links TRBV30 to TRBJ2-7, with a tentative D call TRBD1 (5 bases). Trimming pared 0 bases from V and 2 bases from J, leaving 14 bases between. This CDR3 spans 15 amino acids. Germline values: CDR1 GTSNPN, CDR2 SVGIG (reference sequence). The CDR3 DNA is TGTGCCTGGAGTGTATTGGCAGGGCCAGCCTACGAGCAGTACTTC. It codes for CAWSVLAGPAYEQYF.

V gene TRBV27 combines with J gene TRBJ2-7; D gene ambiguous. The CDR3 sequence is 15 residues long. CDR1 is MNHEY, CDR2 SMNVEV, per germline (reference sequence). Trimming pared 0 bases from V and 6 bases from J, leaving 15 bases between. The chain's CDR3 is CASSLSRQMVGEQYF. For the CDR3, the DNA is TGTGCCAGCAGTTTATCCAGGCAGATGGTTGGCGAGCAGTACTTC.

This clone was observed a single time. CDR3 sequence (DNA): TGTGCCAGCAGTTCTGTTGGGACAGTATACAATGAGCAGTTCTTC. This gives the protein CASSSVGTVYNEQFF. The chain combines TRBV2 with TRBJ2-1; TRBD1 aligns across 7 bases. Germline loops: CDR1 SNHLY, CDR2 FYNNEI. The CDR3 length is 15 residues. V lost 5 bases to trimming and J lost 4 bases; unmatched junction nucleotides: 8.

CDR3 in DNA: TGTGCCAGTAGTATCCTGCCAGTGTCGAACACTGAAGCTTTCTTT. As protein: CASSILPVSNTEAFF. This chain uses TRBV19 with TRBJ1-1; D not certain. Germline V gives CDR1 LNHDA, CDR2 SQIVND (reference sequence). V was shortened by 3 bases and J by 1 base, with 12 bases between the two germline ends. CDR3 length equals 15 residues.

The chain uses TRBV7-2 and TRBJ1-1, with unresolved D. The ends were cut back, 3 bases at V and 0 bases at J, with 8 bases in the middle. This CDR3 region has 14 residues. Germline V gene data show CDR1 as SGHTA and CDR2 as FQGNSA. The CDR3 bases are TGTGCCAGCAGCTTCCACGGGATGAACACTGAAGCTTTCTTT. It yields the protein CASSFHGMNTEAFF.

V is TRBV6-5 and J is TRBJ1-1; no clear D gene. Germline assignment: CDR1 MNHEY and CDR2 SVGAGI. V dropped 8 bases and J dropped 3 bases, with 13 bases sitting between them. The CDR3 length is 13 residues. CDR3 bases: TGTGCCAGCGCCCCTTCACTTTACACTGAAGCTTTCTTT. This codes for CASAPSLYTEAFF.

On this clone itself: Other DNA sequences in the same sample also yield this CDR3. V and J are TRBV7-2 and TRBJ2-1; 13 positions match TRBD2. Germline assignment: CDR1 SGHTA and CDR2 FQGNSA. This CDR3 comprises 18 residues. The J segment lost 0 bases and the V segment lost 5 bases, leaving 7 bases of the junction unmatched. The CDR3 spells CASSKLAGGRGSYNEQFF. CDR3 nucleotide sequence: TGTGCCAGCAGCAAACTAGCGGGGGGGCGGGGCTCCTACAATGAGCAGTTCTTC.

Here the CDR3 DNA reads TGTGCCAGCAGCCCCCGGTTGCTCGGGGAGCAGTACTTC. It translates to CASSPRLLGEQYF. The chain has TRBV11-2 and TRBJ2-7; no definite D call. This CDR3 comprises 13 residues. Germline assignment: CDR1 SGHAT and CDR2 FQNNGV. The germline V and J ends were trimmed by 5 bases and 7 bases, with 15 bases remaining between them.

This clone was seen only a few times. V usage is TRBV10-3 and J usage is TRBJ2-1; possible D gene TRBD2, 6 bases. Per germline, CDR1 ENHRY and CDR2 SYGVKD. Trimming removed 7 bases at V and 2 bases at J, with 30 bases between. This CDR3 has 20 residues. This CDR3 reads CAITKPFRGATQSPYNEQFF. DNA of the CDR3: TGTGCCATCACCAAACCATTCCGCGGGGCAACCCAATCGCCCTACAATGAGCAGTTCTTC.

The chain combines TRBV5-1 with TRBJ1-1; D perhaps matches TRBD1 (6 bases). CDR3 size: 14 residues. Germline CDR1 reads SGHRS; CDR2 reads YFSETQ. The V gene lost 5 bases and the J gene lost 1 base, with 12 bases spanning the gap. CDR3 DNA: TGCGCCAGCAGGCCGGGACACAAGAACACTGAAGCTTTCTTT. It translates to CASRPGHKNTEAFF.

CDR3 region: CASSQGVAAGGSTQYF. The CDR3 DNA follows: TGTGCCAGCAGCCAAGGGGTAGCGGCGGGCGGCTCGACCCAGTACTTC. This rearrangement joins TRBV3-1 (or the pseudogene TRBV3-2) to TRBJ2-5; maybe TRBD2 (6 bases). Germline-derived CDR1 and CDR2 are LGHDT and YNNKEL (reference sequence). The ends were cut back, 1 base at V and 7 bases at J, with 19 bases in the middle. This CDR3 region has 16 residues.

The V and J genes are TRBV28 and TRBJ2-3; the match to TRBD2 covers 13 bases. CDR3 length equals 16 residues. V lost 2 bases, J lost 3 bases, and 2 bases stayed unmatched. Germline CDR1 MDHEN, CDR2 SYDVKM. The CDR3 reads CASSLELAGGTDTQYF. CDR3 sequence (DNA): TGTGCCAGCAGTTTAGAACTAGCGGGAGGGACAGATACGCAGTATTTT.

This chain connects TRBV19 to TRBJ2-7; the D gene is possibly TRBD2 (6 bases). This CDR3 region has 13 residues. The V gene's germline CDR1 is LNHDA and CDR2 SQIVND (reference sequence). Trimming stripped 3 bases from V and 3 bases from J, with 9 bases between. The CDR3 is CASSIDGGYEQYF. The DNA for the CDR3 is TGTGCCAGTAGTATTGACGGGGGCTACGAGCAGTACTTC.

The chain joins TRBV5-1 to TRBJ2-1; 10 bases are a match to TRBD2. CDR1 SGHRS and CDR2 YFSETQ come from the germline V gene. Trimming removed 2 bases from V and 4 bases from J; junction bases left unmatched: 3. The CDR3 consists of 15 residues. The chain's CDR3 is CASSFSGGSYNEQFF. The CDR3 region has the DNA TGCGCCAGCAGCTTTAGCGGGGGGTCATACAATGAGCAGTTCTTC.

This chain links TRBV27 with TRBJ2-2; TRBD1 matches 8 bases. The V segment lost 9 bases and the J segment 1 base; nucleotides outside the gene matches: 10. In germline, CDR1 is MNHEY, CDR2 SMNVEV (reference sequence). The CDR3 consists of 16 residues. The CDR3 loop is CASSRGRTVNTGELFF. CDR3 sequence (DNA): TGTGCCAGTTCCAGGGGGCGGACCGTGAACACCGGGGAGCTGTTTTTT.

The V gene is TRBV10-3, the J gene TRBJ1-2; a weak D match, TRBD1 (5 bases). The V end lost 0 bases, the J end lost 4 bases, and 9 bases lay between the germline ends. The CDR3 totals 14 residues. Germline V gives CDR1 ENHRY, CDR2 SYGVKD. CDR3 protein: CAISESDRPYGYTF. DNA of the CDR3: TGTGCCATCAGTGAGTCTGACAGACCCTATGGCTACACCTTC.

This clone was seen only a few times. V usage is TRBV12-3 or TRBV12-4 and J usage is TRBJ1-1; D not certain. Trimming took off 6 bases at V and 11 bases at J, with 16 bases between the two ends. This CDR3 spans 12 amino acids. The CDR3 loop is CASSLTGRGAFF. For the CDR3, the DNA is TGTGCCAGCAGCCTCACGGGCAGAGGGGCTTTCTTT.